Listed below are T cell receptor beta chains from one sample, sequenced in a study of shared clonotypes between healthy human individuals. Clones were read by immunoSEQ multiplex PCR, and TCRdb kept only the in-frame ones, dropping some. The sample holds about 1.1 million clones, approximately 75% seen once. The sample comprised memory CD4+ T cells from PBMCs. The receptor set was obtained from a man between 18 and 29 years old in good health. Some clones in this sample may be carry-over from other donors' samples. Each CDR3 is given with its conserved first and last residue. The D gene is left open where the match is weak. Only part of the rows carry a size: once, few, many, or a class if the clone is expanded.

v_gene: TRBV27
d_gene: TRBD2
j_gene: TRBJ2-7
abundance: NA
CDR3aa: CASSLRGLARDEQYF
CDR3nt: TGTGCCAGCAGTTTAAGGGGACTAGCTCGGGACGAGCAGTACTTC

v_gene: TRBV5-1
d_gene: NA
j_gene: TRBJ2-4
abundance: few
CDR3aa: CASSPGYTQNIQYF
CDR3nt: TGCGCCAGCAGCCCGGGATACACACAAAACATTCAGTACTTC

v_gene: TRBV14
d_gene: TRBD2
j_gene: TRBJ2-4
abundance: few
CDR3aa: CASSAALAVNIQYF
CDR3nt: TGTGCCAGCAGCGCGGCTCTAGCGGTAAACATTCAGTACTTC

v_gene: TRBV13
d_gene: NA
j_gene: TRBJ1-1
abundance: NA
CDR3aa: CASSLVQTGFFTEAFF
CDR3nt: TGTGCCAGCAGCTTAGTCCAAACAGGGTTCTTCACTGAAGCTTTCTTT

v_gene: TRBV19
d_gene: TRBD1
j_gene: TRBJ1-1
abundance: NA
CDR3aa: CASSIQGGAGNTEAFF
CDR3nt: TGTGCCAGTAGTATACAGGGGGGGGCTGGGAACACTGAAGCTTTCTTT

v_gene: TRBV9
d_gene: NA
j_gene: TRBJ2-3
abundance: NA
CDR3aa: CASSVEGTDTQYF
CDR3nt: TGTGCCAGCAGCGTAGAGGGTACAGATACGCAGTATTTT

v_gene: TRBV7-8
d_gene: NA
j_gene: TRBJ2-5
abundance: NA
CDR3aa: CASSLISSGGGETQYF
CDR3nt: TGTGCCAGCAGCTTGATTTCCAGCGGTGGGGGGGAGACCCAGTACTTC

v_gene: TRBV20-1
d_gene: NA
j_gene: TRBJ2-5
abundance: NA
CDR3aa: CSPHTQETQYF
CDR3nt: TGCAGTCCCCACACCCAAGAGACCCAGTACTTC

v_gene: TRBV7-9
d_gene: NA
j_gene: TRBJ2-2
abundance: NA
CDR3aa: CASSFYTGELFF
CDR3nt: TGTGCCAGCAGCTTTTACACCGGGGAGCTGTTTTTT

v_gene: TRBV6-6
d_gene: TRBD2
j_gene: TRBJ2-1
abundance: NA
CDR3aa: CASSLIAGVVTNEQFF
CDR3nt: TGTGCCAGCAGTTTAATAGCGGGAGTTGTCACCAATGAGCAGTTCTTC

v_gene: TRBV5-8
d_gene: NA
j_gene: TRBJ2-3
abundance: NA
CDR3aa: CASSMSGTDTQYF
CDR3nt: TGTGCCAGCAGTATGTCGGGGACAGATACGCAGTATTTT

v_gene: TRBV7-2
d_gene: NA
j_gene: TRBJ2-1
abundance: NA
CDR3aa: CASSLGPRGYNEQFF
CDR3nt: TGTGCCAGCAGCCTAGGCCCTAGGGGTTACAATGAGCAGTTCTTC

v_gene: TRBV14
d_gene: NA
j_gene: TRBJ1-4
abundance: NA
CDR3aa: CASSWRGAVDGNEKLFF
CDR3nt: TGTGCCAGCAGCTGGCGCGGGGCGGTTGATGGTAATGAAAAACTGTTTTTT

v_gene: TRBV30
d_gene: TRBD2
j_gene: TRBJ2-1
abundance: NA
CDR3aa: CAWSIAGGSDFNEQFF
CDR3nt: TGTGCCTGGAGTATAGCGGGAGGGTCCGATTTCAATGAGCAGTTCTTC

v_gene: TRBV5-1
d_gene: NA
j_gene: TRBJ1-1
abundance: NA
CDR3aa: CASSLFGYDTEAFF
CDR3nt: TGCGCCAGCAGCTTGTTCGGCTACGACACTGAAGCTTTCTTT

v_gene: TRBV5-1
d_gene: TRBD1
j_gene: TRBJ1-1
abundance: NA
CDR3aa: CASSLFGTGDTEAFF
CDR3nt: TGCGCCAGCAGCTTGTTTGGGACAGGGGACACTGAAGCTTTCTTT

v_gene: TRBV28
d_gene: NA
j_gene: TRBJ1-5
abundance: NA
CDR3aa: CASSPQRGSNQPQHF
CDR3nt: TGTGCCAGCAGTCCCCAACGGGGTTCCAATCAGCCCCAGCATTTT